Below, 10 T cell receptor beta chains from the same sample are listed, as sequenced in a study of T-cell memory formation after mild COVID-19. In TCRdb, the 5' RACE reads were re-called with MiXCR into one record per CDR3 protein. The table records 350,000 to 500,000 distinct CDR3 sequences, more than 20% of them present only once. Sequenced input: PBMCs or a T cell subset sorted from them (not recorded which). The receptors were sampled from an adult woman who had mild COVID-19 (a few samples of this study predate the infection). Cell type and time point are not known.

This clonotype was found a few times. The chain links TRBV5-1 to TRBJ2-1; D remains unclear. Germline lookup yields CDR1 SGHRS and CDR2 YFSETQ. V lost 6 bases and J 0 bases, leaving 7 bases between the germline ends. The CDR3 has 13 residues. The CDR3 DNA reads TGCGCCAGCACCCCCTCCTCCTACAATGAGCAGTTCTTC. Residues: CASTPSSYNEQFF.

This clonotype was picked up many times. The chain has TRBV11-2 and TRBJ2-6, with a tentative D call TRBD1 (5 bases). The CDR3 runs 16 residues. Trimming took off 7 bases at V and 4 bases at J, with 17 bases between the two ends. The germline CDR1 and CDR2 sequences are SGHAT and FQNNGV. The DNA for the CDR3 is TGTGCCAGCACCACCTTCCGTGGGGCAGGGGCCAACGTCCTGACTTTC. This sequence encodes CASTTFRGAGANVLTF.

The V and J genes are TRBV7-9 and TRBJ2-5, with D possibly matching TRBD1 (5 bases). The germline CDR1 and CDR2 sequences are SEHNR and FQNEAQ (reference sequence). The CDR3 has 13 amino acids. The V and J ends lost 6 bases and 2 bases respectively, with 10 bases between them. As DNA, the CDR3 is TGTGCCAGCAGTTCAGGGCCTCAAGAGACCCAGTACTTC. It encodes CASSSGPQETQYF.

This clonotype was counted only a few times. CDR3 sequence (DNA): TGTGCCAGCTCCTATACCGGGACAGAAGCTTTCTTT. Translated, it gives CASSYTGTEAFF. This chain connects TRBV18 to TRBJ1-1; D is possibly TRBD1 (6 bases). The CDR3 contains 12 residues. Germline CDR1 is KGHSH and CDR2 is LQKENI. V dropped 6 bases and J dropped 8 bases, with 13 bases sitting between them.

This clonotype was seen more than once but under ten times. V and J are TRBV7-9 and TRBJ2-7; TRBD1 matches at 10 bases. CDR3 length: 15 residues. Germline V gene sequence: CDR1 SEHNR, CDR2 FQNEAQ (reference sequence). Losses at the gene ends were 5 bases for V and 3 bases for J; bases not matched to a gene: 7. CDR3 coding DNA: TGTGCCAGCAGCCCTAGACAGGGGGCGTTCTACGAGCAGTACTTC. Translation: CASSPRQGAFYEQYF.

CDR3 nucleotide sequence: TGTGCCAGCAGTTACTCGGCGGGAGCAGTCTACAATGAGCAGTTCTTC. It codes for CASSYSAGAVYNEQFF. The rearrangement links TRBV6-5 to TRBJ2-1, with 7 bases aligning to TRBD2. CDR3 length equals 16 residues. Trimming removed 0 bases from V and 3 bases from J; junction bases left unmatched: 5. Germline CDR1 reads MNHEY; CDR2 reads SVGAGI.

The table lists this clonotype with many counts. The J gene is TRBJ2-3, the V gene TRBV5-1; TRBD2 matches at 9 bases. V lost 0 bases to trimming and J lost 4 bases; unmatched junction nucleotides: 6. This CDR3 is 16 amino acids long. Germline-derived CDR1 and CDR2 are SGHRS and YFSETQ. The CDR3 region is CASSLVGGGGADTQYF. CDR3 nucleotides: TGCGCCAGCAGCTTGGTAGGCGGGGGGGGCGCAGATACGCAGTATTTT.

As concerns this clonotype: The junction differs from germline at one of its ends, possibly a read error. The chain uses TRBV7-9 and TRBJ1-1; no firm D call. Germline loops: CDR1 SEHNR, CDR2 FQNEAQ (reference sequence). The CDR3 is 11 residues long. CDR3 protein: CASSLAPHPLF. The CDR3 bases are TGTGCCAGCAGCTTAGCCCCCCACCCACTCTTT.

The chain is built from TRBV2 and TRBJ2-3; a possible D gene is TRBD2 (6 bases). V lost 10 bases to trimming and J lost 1 base, with 15 bases between them. CDR3 size: 14 residues. Germline values: CDR1 SNHLY, CDR2 FYNNEI. CDR3 amino acids: CANPREAGTDTQYF. CDR3 bases: TGTGCCAACCCTAGGGAGGCGGGCACAGATACGCAGTATTTT. The variable domain in full, completed from reference TRBV2 and TRBJ2-3, reads EPEVTQTPSHQVTQMGQEVILRCVPISNHLYFYWYRQILGQKVEFLVSFYNNEISEKSEIFDDQFSVERPDGSNFTLKIRSTKLEDSAMYFCANPREAGTDTQYFGPGTRLTVL.

This clonotype was recorded only once. This sequence joins TRBV20-1 and TRBJ1-4; 8 bases align to TRBD1. The CDR3 is 14 amino acids. Trimming took 5 bases from V and 11 from J; bases not matched to a gene: 13. CDR1 DFQATT and CDR2 SNEGSKA come from the germline V gene (reference sequence). The CDR3 protein is CSAWGGQGERKLFF. In DNA, the CDR3 is TGCAGTGCTTGGGGAGGACAGGGTGAGCGGAAACTGTTTTTT.